This is a list of T cell receptor beta chains from one sample in a study of T cells in Graves' hyperthyroidism and ophthalmopathy. MiXCR was run by TCRdb on the multiplex PCR reads, yielding one entry per CDR3 protein. Of approximately 560,000 distinct CDR3 sequences detected, 15% to 19% appear once; the ten largest clones hold roughly 6.6%. The sample consisted of blood. The receptors come from a woman aged 30 to 39 with Graves' hyperthyroidism. The CDR3 runs from the conserved cysteine through the conserved F or W. A D gene is named only where the DNA matches it firmly. Size tells how often a clone was seen (once, few, many) or the class of an expanded clone, and some rows leave it out.

clone size	D gene	V gene	J gene	CDR3 DNA	CDR3 protein
many	NA	TRBV3-1	TRBJ1-5	TGTGCCAGCAGCCAAGGAGAATCTGGCCAGCATTTT	CASSQGESGQHF
few	TRBD2	TRBV15	TRBJ2-1	TGTGCCACCAGCCTCACGCGGGGGGCCTACAATGAGCAGTTCTTC	CATSLTRGAYNEQFF
few	TRBD1	TRBV28	TRBJ2-5	TGTGCCAACAGTTTGTACAGGGGGTCTGGGGAGACCCAGTACTTC	CANSLYRGSGETQYF
many	TRBD1	TRBV12-3/TRBV12-4	TRBJ2-4	TGTGCCAGCAGTTTGGGGGACAGGGTCGCCAAAAACATTCAGTACTTC	CASSLGDRVAKNIQYF
many	NA	TRBV28	TRBJ2-5	TGTGCCAGCAGTTCAATACCGGGACCTAACCAAGAGACCCAGTACTTC	CASSSIPGPNQETQYF
many	NA	TRBV20-1	TRBJ2-1	TGCAGTGCGAGGAGACAGGGTGAGGGAGGTGAGCAGTTCTTC	CSARRQGEGGEQFF
NA	TRBD2	TRBV28	TRBJ2-2	TGTGCCAGCAGTTTATGGGGGACTAGCGGGACCGGGGAGCTGTTTTTT	CASSLWGTSGTGELFF
many	NA	TRBV6-1	TRBJ2-3	TGTGCCAGCCGGAGGACGGGGCGCACAGATACGCAGTATTTT	CASRRTGRTDTQYF
NA	TRBD1	TRBV24-1	TRBJ2-7	TGTGCCACCAGTGACCACAGGGGCTACGAGCAGTACTTC	CATSDHRGYEQYF
many	NA	TRBV20-1	TRBJ1-5	TGCAGTGCGACGGACACAAGCAATCAGCCCCAGCATTTT	CSATDTSNQPQHF
NA	NA	TRBV2	TRBJ1-4	TGTGCCAGCAGTGAAATCCGGACAACTAATGAAAAACTGTTTTTT	CASSEIRTTNEKLFF
few	TRBD1	TRBV13	TRBJ1-2	TGTGCCAGCAGCCCACGGATGGCAGGGGGAAAGGGCTACACCTTC	CASSPRMAGGKGYTF
few	TRBD2	TRBV19	TRBJ2-7	TGTGCCAGTAGTATCCTAGCGGGAGTCCCCGAGCAGTACTTC	CASSILAGVPEQYF
many	NA	TRBV24-1	TRBJ2-7	TGTGCCACCAGCACACAGAGCTCCTACGAGCAGTACTTC	CATSTQSSYEQYF
NA	NA	TRBV15	TRBJ1-2	TGTGCCACCAGCAGAGATCTGGCCAGGGATGGCTACACCTTC	CATSRDLARDGYTF
many	NA	TRBV3-1	TRBJ1-6	TGTGCCAGCAGCCAGGCGCGGTCACCCCTCCACTTT	CASSQARSPLHF
few	NA	TRBV28	TRBJ2-7	TGTGCCAGCAGTAAGCATACGGTGGGTGAGCAGTACTTC	CASSKHTVGEQYF
many	NA	TRBV2	TRBJ1-3	TGTGCCAGCAGTGGAGTGGGGGGCTCTGGAAACACCATATATTTT	CASSGVGGSGNTIYF
NA	NA	TRBV7-9	TRBJ2-7	TGTGCCAGCAGCTTAGAGGGGTTCAGGGACGAGCAGTACTTC	CASSLEGFRDEQYF
many	TRBD1	TRBV6-1	TRBJ2-7	TGTGCCAGCAGTCTCAGGGGGCGCGAGTACGAGCAGTACTTC	CASSLRGREYEQYF
many	TRBD1	TRBV30	TRBJ2-7	TGTGCCTGGAGTTTGGGACAGAGCTCCTACGAGCAGTACTTC	CAWSLGQSSYEQYF
NA	TRBD1	TRBV15	TRBJ1-5	TGTGCCACCAGCAGAGATCAGGACAGGGGGCCTAATCAGCCCCAGCATTTT	CATSRDQDRGPNQPQHF
NA	NA	TRBV19	TRBJ1-5	TGTGCCAGTAGTATAGATCGTCGGATCCTCAATCAGCCCCAGCATTTT	CASSIDRRILNQPQHF
many	NA	TRBV12-3/TRBV12-4	TRBJ2-6	TGTGCCAGCATCACGTACCGACTGCCTGGGGCCAACGTCCTGACTTTC	CASITYRLPGANVLTF
many	NA	TRBV2	TRBJ1-1	TGTGCCAGCAGTGAGAGGGAGGCCACTGAAGCTTTCTTT	CASSEREATEAFF